What follows are 25 T cell receptor beta chains derived from one specimen sequenced in a study of blood T cell repertoires in COVID-19. Generated by immunoSEQ multiplex PCR, the TCRdb table keeps only in-frame clones and is missing some. There are about 98,000 clones in the sample; around 85% occur only once, and roughly 10% lies in the top ten. Sequenced input: peripheral blood. The receptors shown here come from a woman of 80 years or more with acute or convalescent COVID-19.

The chain recombines TRBV7-2 with TRBJ1-2, with 9 positions matching TRBD1. Losses at the gene ends were 5 bases for V and 6 bases for J; bases not matched to a gene: 10. Germline CDR1 SGHTA, CDR2 FQGNSA. The CDR3 consists of 15 residues. Here the CDR3 DNA reads TGTGCCAGCAGCAATACCGGGACAGGGATCCATGGCTACACCTTC. Protein product: CASSNTGTGIHGYTF.

The chain joins TRBV19 to TRBJ1-6; possible D gene TRBD1, 5 bases. V was clipped by 2 bases and J by 7 bases, with 15 bases between them. Per germline, CDR1 LNHDA and CDR2 SQIVND (reference sequence). This CDR3 is built from 16 residues. The CDR3 sequence: CASSIIGPKGNSPLHF. The CDR3 DNA reads TGTGCCAGTAGTATAATCGGCCCCAAGGGGAATTCACCCCTCCACTTT.

V is TRBV5-4 and J is TRBJ1-2; D unresolved. The CDR3 has 13 amino acids. The V and J ends lost 3 bases and 0 bases respectively, with 6 bases between them. Germline lookup yields CDR1 SGHNT and CDR2 YYREEE (reference sequence). CDR3 DNA: TGTGCCAGCAGCTCGGACTCTAACTATGGCTACACCTTC. Amino acid sequence: CASSSDSNYGYTF. The full variable domain, with the rest looked up from reference TRBV5-4 and TRBJ1-2, is ETGVTQSPTHLIKTRGQQVTLRCSSQSGHNTVSWYQQALGQGPQFIFQYYREEENGRGNFPPRFSGLQFPNYSSELNVNALELDDSALYLCASSSDSNYGYTFGSGTRLTVV.

V usage is TRBV20-1 and J usage is TRBJ2-1; 7 positions match TRBD1. The CDR3 is 11 amino acids. The germline V gene encodes CDR1 DFQATT and CDR2 SNEGSKA (reference sequence). With 5 bases clipped from V and 9 bases from J, the junction kept 4 bases outside the gene matches. The CDR3 coding sequence is TGCAGTGCTCAAACAGGGGTTGAGCAGTTCTTC. This encodes CSAQTGVEQFF.

The V gene is TRBV4-3, the J gene TRBJ2-3, with TRBD1 as a possible D gene (5 bases). Germline V gene sequence: CDR1 LGHNA, CDR2 YSLEER. The CDR3 sequence is 15 residues long. V was clipped by 1 base and J by 1 base, with 9 bases between them. CDR3 in DNA: TGCGCCAGCAGCCAAGTGTTAGGGGGCACAGATACGCAGTATTTT. It codes for CASSQVLGGTDTQYF.

The chain is built from TRBV11-2 and TRBJ2-5; 11 nucleotides align to TRBD2. J gave up 7 bases and V 3 bases, and 7 bases lay outside the gene matches. The CDR3 is 15 amino acids. Germline values: CDR1 SGHAT, CDR2 FQNNGV. CDR3 protein: CASSFPSGGTATQYF. In nucleotides, the CDR3 is TGTGCCAGCAGCTTTCCTAGCGGGGGGACCGCGACCCAGTACTTC.

The chain combines TRBV27 with TRBJ2-7; the D gene is possibly TRBD1 (6 bases). CDR3 length: 13 amino acids. Germline CDR1 reads MNHEY; CDR2 reads SMNVEV (reference sequence). V was cut by 3 bases and J by 3 bases, with 9 bases left in between. The CDR3 spells CASSFNRVYEQYF. The CDR3 DNA sequence: TGTGCCAGCAGTTTCAACAGGGTCTACGAGCAGTACTTC.

The chain is built from TRBV3-1 (or the pseudogene TRBV3-2) and TRBJ1-5; TRBD1 might be the D (6 bases). CDR1 is LGHDT and CDR2 is YNNKEL in the germline V gene (reference sequence). The CDR3 length is 14 residues. Deletions cut 4 bases from V and 2 bases from J, with 9 bases between. The CDR3 region has the DNA TGTGCCAGCAGCCTGTCAGGGGGCAATCAGCCCCAGCATTTT. Its translation is CASSLSGGNQPQHF.

This clone has more than one count but fewer than ten. CDR3 in DNA: TGTGCCAGCAGCCAAGACAGATCGAACACCGGGGAGCTGTTTTTT. This sequence encodes CASSQDRSNTGELFF. The chain combines TRBV4-2 with TRBJ2-2; D is ambiguous. The germline gives CDR1 LGHNA, CDR2 YNFKEQ. The length of the CDR3 is 15 residues. V was clipped by 0 bases and J by 0 bases, with 5 bases between them.

V gene TRBV4-1 combines with J gene TRBJ1-1, with D possibly TRBD1 on 5 matching bases. V lost 0 bases to trimming and J lost 8 bases, with 10 bases between them. Germline CDR1 and CDR2: MGHRA and YSYEKL. The length of the CDR3 is 13 residues. The CDR3: CASSQDWHREAFF. CDR3 nucleotides: TGCGCCAGCAGCCAAGATTGGCACAGGGAAGCTTTCTTT.

The chain employs TRBV5-4 and TRBJ2-7; no definite D call. This CDR3 comprises 10 residues. Trimming stripped 9 bases from V and 3 bases from J, with 7 bases between. The germline gives CDR1 SGHNT, CDR2 YYREEE (reference sequence). CDR3 loop: CAIQFYEQYF. The DNA for the CDR3 is TGTGCCATCCAGTTCTACGAGCAGTACTTC.

This clone occurred once. The chain employs TRBV7-2 and TRBJ1-1; TRBD1 is a possible D gene (5 bases). The CDR3 extends over 17 amino acids. Looked up from germline, CDR1 is SGHTA and CDR2 is FQGNSA. The V end lost 1 base, the J end lost 1 base, and 16 bases lay between the germline ends. DNA for the CDR3: TGTGCCAGCAGCTTAGGAGGTAACAGGATCCCGAACACTGAAGCTTTCTTT. Translation gives CASSLGGNRIPNTEAFF.

The chain carries TRBV7-9 and TRBJ2-3, with TRBD2 matching 9 bases. V lost 5 bases, J lost 1 base, and 4 bases stayed unmatched. The CDR3 is made up of 15 amino acids. Per the germline V gene, CDR1 is SEHNR and CDR2 is FQNEAQ (reference sequence). CDR3 DNA: TGTGCCAGCAGCACTAGACTAGCGGGCACAGATACGCAGTATTTT. It translates to CASSTRLAGTDTQYF.

The rearrangement links TRBV6-5 to TRBJ1-3; D not certain. The V end lost 11 bases, the J end lost 0 bases, and 11 bases lay between the germline ends. The CDR3 consists of 13 residues. CDR1 MNHEY and CDR2 SVGAGI come from the germline V gene. In nucleotides, the CDR3 is TGTGCCCTCGGCACTACCTCTGGAAACACCATATATTTT. Translated, it gives CALGTTSGNTIYF.

The chain employs TRBV7-9 and TRBJ1-5, with D possibly matching TRBD1 (5 bases). The CDR3 spans 19 residues. Trimming left V 0 bases short and J 0 bases short, with 18 bases between. Germline-derived CDR1 and CDR2 are SEHNR and FQNEAQ (reference sequence). The CDR3: CASSLALGGGVYSNQPQHF. The CDR3 bases are TGTGCCAGCAGCTTAGCGCTGGGCGGAGGGGTCTATAGCAATCAGCCCCAGCATTTT.

The genes are TRBV9 and TRBJ1-3; D is ambiguous. V was cut by 3 bases and J by 0 bases, with 10 bases left in between. The CDR3 length is 15 residues. Looked up from germline, CDR1 is SGDLS and CDR2 is YYNGEE. The CDR3 reads CASSGTAGSGNTIYF. The CDR3 nucleotides read TGTGCCAGCAGCGGGACTGCAGGCTCTGGAAACACCATATATTTT.

Concerning this clone itself: The same CDR3 arises from other DNA sequences in this sample as well. The chain employs TRBV5-1 and TRBJ1-1; the match to TRBD1 covers 9 bases. CDR3 length: 13 amino acids. Germline V gene sequence: CDR1 SGHRS, CDR2 YFSETQ. V was pared by 4 bases and J by 5 bases, with 3 bases of the junction left unmatched. The CDR3 reads CASSVGQGTEAFF. The CDR3 bases are TGCGCCAGCAGCGTGGGACAGGGTACTGAAGCTTTCTTT. Filled out from reference TRBV5-1 and TRBJ1-1, the complete variable domain reads KAGVTQTPRYLIKTRGQQVTLSCSPISGHRSVSWYQQTPGQGLQFLFEYFSETQRNKGNFPGRFSGRQFSNSRSEMNVSTLELGDSALYLCASSVGQGTEAFFGQGTRLTVV.

This clone was detected only once. V usage is TRBV5-1 and J usage is TRBJ1-2; TRBD1 matches 7 bases. Germline V gene lookup returns CDR1 SGHRS and CDR2 YFSETQ. This CDR3 is 13 amino acids long. The junction had 6 bases not matched to a gene; V was cut back by 0 bases and J by 10 bases. The CDR3 here is CASSLGQGGDYTF. CDR3 DNA sequence: TGCGCCAGCAGCTTGGGACAGGGAGGCGACTACACCTTC.

This chain connects TRBV6-6 to TRBJ1-2, with 8 bases that match TRBD1. The CDR3 covers 13 residues. V was clipped by 6 bases and J by 4 bases; unmatched bases: 4. The germline V gene has CDR1 MNHNY and CDR2 SVGAGI (reference sequence). As DNA, the CDR3 is TGTGCCAGCAGAGGACAGGGACTCTATGGCTACACCTTC. Translation gives CASRGQGLYGYTF.

The chain combines TRBV28 with TRBJ1-2; D is possibly TRBD1 (6 bases). Germline CDR1 MDHEN, CDR2 SYDVKM. Trimming left V 3 bases short and J 0 bases short, with 14 bases between. CDR3 length equals 16 residues. Written as DNA, the CDR3 is TGTGCCAGCAGTTTGGGGCCGGGGACAACTAACTATGGCTACACCTTC. It codes for CASSLGPGTTNYGYTF.

This rearrangement joins TRBV19 to TRBJ1-5; no definite D call. This CDR3 has 14 residues. Trimming left V 2 bases short and J 2 bases short, with 7 bases between. Per germline, CDR1 LNHDA and CDR2 SQIVND (reference sequence). CDR3 nucleotide sequence: TGTGCCAGTAGTATATCCGGTGGCAATCAGCCCCAGCATTTT. Translation gives CASSISGGNQPQHF.

The chain joins TRBV2 to TRBJ1-4, with D possibly being TRBD1 (5 bases). With 4 bases removed from V and 6 bases from J, the gap between germline ends came to 15 bases. CDR3 size: 15 residues. The germline V gene has CDR1 SNHLY and CDR2 FYNNEI. Here the CDR3 DNA reads TGTGCCAGCAGTGCAACCGGACAAGGGTATGAAAAACTGTTTTTT. Protein sequence: CASSATGQGYEKLFF.

The chain recombines TRBV29-1 with TRBJ1-2; D possibly corresponds to TRBD1 (5 bases). Trimming stripped 0 bases from V and 6 bases from J, with 17 bases between. From germline, CDR1 is SQVTM and CDR2 ANQGSEA. The CDR3 sequence is 15 residues long. The CDR3 reads CSVEEMKEQAHGYTF. Here the CDR3 DNA reads TGCAGCGTTGAAGAAATGAAGGAACAGGCACATGGCTACACCTTC. Full variable domain (outside the CDR3, taken from reference TRBV29-1 and TRBJ1-2): SAVISQKPSRDICQRGTSLTIQCQVDSQVTMMFWYRQQPGQSLTLIATANQGSEATYESGFVIDKFPISRPNLTFSTLTVSNMSPEDSSIYLCSVEEMKEQAHGYTFGSGTRLTVV.

The chain combines TRBV5-6 with TRBJ2-7; D remains unclear. The CDR3 covers 13 residues. Germline V CDR1 and CDR2: SGHDT, YYEEEE. The CDR3 DNA sequence: TGTGCCAGCAGCTTGGAGAGGAACTACGATCAGTACGTC. It is translated as CASSLERNYDQYV.

This rearrangement joins TRBV5-8 to TRBJ1-1, with 7 bases fitting TRBD1. After removal of 0 bases from V and 4 bases from J, the junction contained 6 bases not matched to a gene. The CDR3 is made up of 15 amino acids. Germline lookup yields CDR1 SGHTS and CDR2 YDEGEE. The DNA for the CDR3 is TGTGCCAGCAGCTTGGGACAGGGCACACGCACTGAAGCTTTCTTT. Encoded protein: CASSLGQGTRTEAFF.